The present TCR beta chain was sequenced within a study of T cell responses to AZD1222 COVID-19 vaccine (dated by TCRdb to about 2021). About the study as a whole: AZD1222 recipients given second doses at about 4 weeks or at about 12 weeks were pooled, since spike-specific TCR depth and breadth were not found to differ between the two schedules. A total of under 250 trial participants underwent TCR sequencing, of whom around 210 had received two doses of AZD1222 and approximately 25 had received two doses of the MenACWY control vaccine. Trial participants were enrolled into age subgroups of 18-55, 56-69 and 70-plus years, which contained roughly 140, 27 and 60 TCR-sequenced participants, respectively. Beyond this particular receptor, the publication reports: In the small 56-69-year group, the increase in depth fell short of significance, most likely because of low power. Because no day 14 peak-response samples were available, the repertoires could be characterized only after the peak T cell response. After two AZD1222 doses, spike-specific TCR breadth and depth were significantly higher than at day 0 and than in MenACWY recipients. Conclusions about previously exposed vaccinees are limited, since just six AZD1222 recipients were seropositive for SARS-CoV-2 at baseline. Nearly half of unique spike-specific TCRs reportedly recognized epitopes outside regions mutated in the B.1.351 and B.1.1.7 variants. The vaccine-associated CD4 TCRs covered the entire spike protein, and the dominant responses fell in regions 160-218 and 743-854. Most participants were white British and females outnumbered males, and the authors suggested that clonal diversity may have been underestimated.

The CDR1 and CDR2 encoded by the germline V gene are SGHRS and YFSETQ. The CDR3 sequence holds 15 residues, the cysteine and phenylalanine included. Only the CDR3 portion is preserved as DNA: 45 bases, with reading frame beginning at the first base. V trim: 1 base; J trim: 7 bases; unmatched bases: 5. With respect to this clone: Its antigen specificity is not known. Base qualities are not provided; no much larger clone lies one nucleotide away.

The sample's time point label, decoded: baseline before first vaccination. The vaccinee samples were drawn from two UK trials, COV001 and COV002, one of which was a single-blind randomized controlled phase 2/3 trial testing AZD1222 (ChAdOx1 nCoV-19) in healthy adults. Trial participant PBMC samples were collected at day 0 and day 28 after the second dose for TCRbeta chain sequencing. The CDR3 regions of human TCRbeta chains were analyzed by immunosequencing. In the source study's methods: Repertoire TCRs were checked for matches against a reference library of SARS-CoV-2-specific TCRs that had been generated using the MIRA antigen-specificity platform. Breadth was defined as the fraction of unique TCRs that were SARS-CoV-2-associated. Depth was defined as the fraction of total T cells that were SARS-CoV-2-associated. Using the MIRA data, each spike-specific TCR was mapped to the spike region that the TCR reacts to and placed in a CD4 or CD8 class. Log10-transformed breadth and depth values were compared by one-way ANOVA with Sidak's multiple comparisons tests. The immuneACCESS repertoire file appears here via TCRdb, limited to in-frame rearrangements. These files lack a portion of the clones; in checked studies, under half of the deficit traces to unresolved V genes, and the cause of the others is not known. D and trimming were read from the DNA, whereas the V and J calls and clone size are those reported in that table. A total of around 150,000 clones appear in this sample, roughly 82% of them only once. Roughly 3.9% of the sample is in the top ten clones.

The chain employs TRBV5-1 and TRBJ1-4, and 9 bases in between align with TRBD1. Here the sequenced sample was peripheral blood, taken on day 0 of AZD1222 vaccination. This clonotype was sampled from an adult in good health. This receptor carries the CDR3 CASSLMGQGLEKLFF. At the DNA level, the sequence is TGCGCCAGCAGCTTGATGGGACAGGGTCTTGAAAAACTGTTTTTT.